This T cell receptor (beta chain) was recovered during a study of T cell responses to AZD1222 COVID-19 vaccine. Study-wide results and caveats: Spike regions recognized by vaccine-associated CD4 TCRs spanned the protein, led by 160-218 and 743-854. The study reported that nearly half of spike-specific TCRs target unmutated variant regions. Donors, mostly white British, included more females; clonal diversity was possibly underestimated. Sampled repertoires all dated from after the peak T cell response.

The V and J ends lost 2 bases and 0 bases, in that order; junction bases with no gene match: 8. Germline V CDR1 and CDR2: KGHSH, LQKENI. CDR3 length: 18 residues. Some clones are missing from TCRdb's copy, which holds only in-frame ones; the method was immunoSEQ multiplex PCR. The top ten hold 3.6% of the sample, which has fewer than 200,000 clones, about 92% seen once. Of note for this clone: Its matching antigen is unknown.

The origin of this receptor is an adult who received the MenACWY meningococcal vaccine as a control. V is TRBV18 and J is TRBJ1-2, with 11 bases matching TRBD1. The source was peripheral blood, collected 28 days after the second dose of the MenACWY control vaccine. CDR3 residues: CASSPVGQGATTNYGYTF. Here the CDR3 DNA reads TGTGCCAGCTCACCAGTCGGACAGGGGGCCACCACTAACTATGGCTACACCTTC.